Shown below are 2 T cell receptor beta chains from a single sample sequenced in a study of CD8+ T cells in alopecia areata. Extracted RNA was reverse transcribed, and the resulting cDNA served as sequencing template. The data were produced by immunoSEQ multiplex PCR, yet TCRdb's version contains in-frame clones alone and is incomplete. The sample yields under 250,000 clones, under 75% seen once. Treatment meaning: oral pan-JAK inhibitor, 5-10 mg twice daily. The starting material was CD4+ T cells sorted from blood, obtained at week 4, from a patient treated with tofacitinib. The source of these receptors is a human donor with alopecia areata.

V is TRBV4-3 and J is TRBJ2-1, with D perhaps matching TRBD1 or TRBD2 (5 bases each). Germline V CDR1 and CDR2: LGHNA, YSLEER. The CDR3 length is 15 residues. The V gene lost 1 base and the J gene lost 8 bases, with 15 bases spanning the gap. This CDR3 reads CASSQAPLGAHEQFF. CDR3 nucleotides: TGCGCCAGCAGCCAAGCACCCCTCGGGGCGCATGAGCAGTTCTTC.

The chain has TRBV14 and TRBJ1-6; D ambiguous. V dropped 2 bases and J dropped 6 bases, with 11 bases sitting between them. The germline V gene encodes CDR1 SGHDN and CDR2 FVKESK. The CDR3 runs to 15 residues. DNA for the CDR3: TGTGCCAGCAGCCAATCGGCCACGGCTAATTCACCCCTCCACTTT. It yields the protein CASSQSATANSPLHF.